A selection of T cell receptor beta chains follows, all from one sample in a study of CD8 T cells in ankylosing spondylitis. A single record per CDR3 protein comes from TCRdb applying MiXCR to the 5' RACE reads. The table lists 350,000 or so distinct CDR3 sequences, approximately 14% of them singletons. The sequencing sample was made of blood, either unsorted or a sorted T cell fraction (not recorded which). Receptors were obtained from a male donor with ankylosing spondylitis or in good health (not recorded which). Each CDR3 is given without its conserved first and last residue. Each record gives: J gene, CDR3 length, V gene, CDR3 protein.

>TRBJ1-1|11|TRBV30
AWSATGVPEAF
>TRBJ2-3|11|TRBV20-1
SARTAGLDTQY
>TRBJ2-1|11|TRBV6-5
ASSYNGVNEQF
>TRBJ2-1|14|TRBV4-1
ASSQVLGLVYNEQF
>TRBJ2-5|11|TRBV12-3/TRBV12-4
ASSEDYPETQY
>TRBJ2-7|12|TRBV29-1
SVSPGQGTYEQY
>TRBJ2-2|14|TRBV5-1
ASSLTGLVGTGELF
>TRBJ2-3|14|TRBV20-1
SALDQLFSSTDTQY
>TRBJ2-5|11|TRBV20-1
SARSGREETQY
>TRBJ1-3|11|TRBV12-3/TRBV12-4
ASSFTRSGTIY
>TRBJ2-3|11|TRBV30
AWRTRGTDTQY
>TRBJ2-1|15|TRBV6-1
ASSVGTFSGRANEQF
>TRBJ1-1|12|TRBV24-1
ATSDDRVNTEAF
>TRBJ1-4|14|TRBV5-1
ASSGSRGSANEKLF
>TRBJ1-4|12|TRBV20-1
SASLAGRNEKLF
>TRBJ2-7|9|TRBV5-1
ASSLGGEQY
>TRBJ1-2|11|TRBV12-3/TRBV12-4
ATSTPGNYGYT
>TRBJ2-7|11|TRBV4-2
ASSQELRDEQY
>TRBJ2-3|11|TRBV5-1
ASSSSPPDTQY
>TRBJ2-3|13|TRBV25-1
ASSPLLRNTDTQY
>TRBJ2-3|10|TRBV7-2
ASGRVTDTQY
>TRBJ2-7|11|TRBV5-1
ASRPYPGYEQY
>TRBJ2-7|12|TRBV10-3
AIRSGGSSYEQY
>TRBJ2-3|10|TRBV3-1
ASRLGTDTQY
>TRBJ2-5|12|TRBV5-1
ASSLEPREETQY
>TRBJ1-2|10|TRBV27
ASSSPTEGYT
>TRBJ2-7|13|TRBV9
ASSVGASGSYEQY
>TRBJ2-1|13|TRBV19
ASSIEGFPYNEQF
>TRBJ2-7|13|TRBV10-3
AISVTSGTTYEQY
>TRBJ2-3|14|TRBV15
ATSRGTRTGEDTQY
>TRBJ1-5|14|TRBV3-1
ASSQDLAGGNQPQH
>TRBJ2-7|11|TRBV3-1
ASSQVPAYEQY
>TRBJ1-6|10|TRBV7-8
ASSLVDSPLH
>TRBJ1-1|9|TRBV7-9
ASTWNTEAF
>TRBJ2-5|11|TRBV5-1
ASSLGMGETQY
>TRBJ1-2|10|TRBV12-3/TRBV12-4
ASSFAGMGYT
>TRBJ2-6|13|TRBV7-9
ASSFSDSGANVLT
>TRBJ2-7|14|TRBV12-3/TRBV12-4
ASSLALGGGSGEQY
>TRBJ2-7|12|TRBV2
ASLGGRGSYEQY
>TRBJ2-1|13|TRBV12-3/TRBV12-4
ASTGLARGLNEQF
>TRBJ1-5|12|TRBV12-3/TRBV12-4
ASSLQGANQPQH
>TRBJ2-5|11|TRBV20-1
SASRLAGETQY
>TRBJ2-5|12|TRBV6-1
ASTYVDSQETQY
>TRBJ2-2|12|TRBV12-3/TRBV12-4
ASNARTNTGELF
>TRBJ2-1|11|TRBV5-1
ASSRDNGNEQF
>TRBJ2-7|13|TRBV4-2
ASSQERWVLYEQY
>TRBJ2-5|11|TRBV5-1
ASSLEGGETQY
>TRBJ2-3|13|TRBV9
ASSLSGGGSDTQY
>TRBJ1-1|11|TRBV6-1
ASRVGGNTEAF
>TRBJ1-1|14|TRBV24-1
ATSDFEPPQNTEAF
>TRBJ1-1|13|TRBV13
ASSLAGTGNTEAF
>TRBJ2-7|9|TRBV29-1
SVVESYEQY
>TRBJ2-3|13|TRBV5-1
ASSLAPGSTDTQY
>TRBJ1-1|9|TRBV10-2
ASSRHTEAF
>TRBJ2-5|12|TRBV6-2/TRBV6-3
ASSYRYRVETQY
>TRBJ2-5|13|TRBV5-1
ASSSGQVLQETQY
>TRBJ2-7|14|TRBV21-1
ASSTTGIFFFGEQY